This TCR beta chain stems from a study of identical twins (dated by TCRdb to between 2015 and 2016). General notes on the study: To test whether fetal clonotypes persist, this study deep-sequenced TCR alpha and beta repertoires from monozygotic twins, from unrelated adults of various ages, and from cord blood. Replicate twin experiments were performed at different times using different library preparation protocols to rule out contamination.

Its CDR3 holds 20 amino acids, cysteine through phenylalanine. The kept DNA is CDR3 alone, 60 bases in frame from the first base. For this chain, trimming is 0 bases at the V end and 2 bases at the J end, and the number of junction bases without a gene match is 18. The germline V gene (reference sequence) provides CDR1 DFQATT and CDR2 SNEGSKA. Overall study results and their limits: A weaker excess of twin sharing was found in beta out-of-frame sequences because the signal-to-noise ratio was lowered by fewer shared sequences. In monozygotic twins, recombination models systematically underestimated out-of-frame TCR alpha sharing, but the models matched the sharing seen between unrelated individuals. Compared with coincidental sharing between unrelated individuals, an excess of low generation-probability sequences was observed among out-of-frame TCR alpha sequences shared between twins. Conclusions relied on cross-sectional statistical analysis, since the same donors could not be followed over many years. Abundant cord blood beta clonotypes had fewer insertions, young adult naive repertoires showed a similar but weaker trend, and memory repertoires showed no such trend. Zero-insertion analyses could be partly confounded by invariant T cells such as MAIT and iNKT, though diverse VJ usage argued against such confounding for most clonotypes.

Every donor was a healthy Caucasian. The twin cohort consisted of three pairs of female monozygotic twins, all aged roughly 18 to 29 years. Using Miltenyi CD45RO+ enrichment and human naive T-cell isolation kits, memory (CD45RO+) and naive T cells were isolated from PBMC. Libraries were built with 5' RACE. The sample was run on an Illumina HiSeq 2000. A universal primer binding site was introduced by template switching, and a unique molecular identifier was present in the final cDNA, enabling accurate counting of TCR cDNA molecules. Specific primers in the conserved constant-segment region were used to synthesize first-strand cDNA for the TCR alpha and beta chains. To control for contamination, every cDNA library was double barcoded, receiving both a SMART-Mk sample barcode and Illumina barcodes. Two successive PCR steps introduced TruSeq adapter sequences along with Illumina sample barcodes. Sequencing of the TCR alpha and beta cDNA libraries was done on the Illumina HiSeq platform using custom primers. Per the original workflow: MiGEC processed the raw reads to extract unique molecular identifiers, while MiXCR was used to determine the CDR3 positions. For each individual, recombination models were inferred using an EM algorithm with the repgenHMM and IGoR tools. The tcR package in R was used for shared clonotype analysis, with sharing normalized by the product of cloneset sizes. To study raw recombination free of thymic and clonal selection effects, out-of-frame nonproductive sequences were analyzed. TCRdb passed the public sequencing reads through fastp at Q25 and MiXCR, retaining productive beta sequences. Identical CDR3 protein sequences are pooled into one entry, listed with their most common genes and DNA. It is TCRdb's table, rather than the study itself, that gives the V and J calls and clone size. Present in this sample are 220,000 or so distinct CDR3 sequences, roughly 7% of which were seen just once. The ten largest make up roughly 3.4% of the sample.

Notes on this clonotype: Its antigen is currently not known. Per-base qualities were not stored, and no clone one base away is much larger.

The same specimen was also included in a second study, on yellow fever vaccine responses in identical twins. Reported in the second study: The T cell response to vaccination in identical twins was reported by the authors to appear partly convergent and partly personalized. Focusing on identical twins, the study followed the T cell clones that responded to the vaccine, and did so with precision.

The rearranged chain carries TRBV20-1 and TRBJ2-3, with 9 junctional bases fitting TRBD2. The sequence was collected from a woman younger than 30 in good health. The source material was memory (CD45RO+) T cells sorted from blood. Per the publication, the cell subset or site label means: CD45RO+ enriched T cells. The DNA is as follows: TGCAGTGCTAGAGATCAAACCCAAGGAGGGCTAGCGGGGCCCACAGATACGCAGTATTTT. The encoded protein is CSARDQTQGGLAGPTDTQYF.